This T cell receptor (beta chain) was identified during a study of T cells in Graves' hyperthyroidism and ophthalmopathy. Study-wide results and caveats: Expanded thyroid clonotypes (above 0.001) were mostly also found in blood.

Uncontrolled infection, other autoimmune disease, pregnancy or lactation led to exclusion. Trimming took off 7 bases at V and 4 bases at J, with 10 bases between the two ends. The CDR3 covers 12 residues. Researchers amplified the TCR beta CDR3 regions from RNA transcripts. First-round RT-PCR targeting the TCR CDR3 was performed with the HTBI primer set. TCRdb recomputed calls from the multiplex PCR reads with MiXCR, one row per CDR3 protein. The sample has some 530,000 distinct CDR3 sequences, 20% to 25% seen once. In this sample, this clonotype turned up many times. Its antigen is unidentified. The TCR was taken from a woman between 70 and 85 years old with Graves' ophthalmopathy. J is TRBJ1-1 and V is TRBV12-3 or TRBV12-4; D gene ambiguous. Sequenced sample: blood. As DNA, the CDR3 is TGTGCCAGCACCCGTTCGACCACTGAAGCTTTCTTT. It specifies CASTRSTTEAFF.